This T cell receptor (beta chain) was profiled in a study of cytomegalovirus exposure and HLA in healthy donors. This clone was recorded once. Its antigen is currently unknown. PCR involved 60 Vbeta and 13 Jbeta primers. The repertoire was sequenced with immunoSEQ multiplex PCR; TCRdb's copy has only in-frame clones and lacks some. Among fewer than 250,000 clones listed, approximately 90% were seen once. This CDR3 is built from 14 residues. CDR1 and CDR2 (germline): MNHNS, SASEGT. The germline V and J ends were trimmed by 4 bases and 3 bases, with 12 bases remaining between them. The study, taken as a whole, reports: A later analysis appeared to link common viral pathogens to several of the most significant clusters. 87-base-pair reads could not separate some V segments, including TRBV6-2 and TRBV6-3. Cytomegalovirus-associated TCR beta chains were listed, numbering around 150. When a later analysis compared HLA-associated TCR beta chains with equally common others, the HLA-associated chains turned out to be more clonally expanded and to have lower generation probabilities.

The source material was PBMCs. This rearrangement joins TRBV6-1 to TRBJ2-5; D ambiguous. This sequence was found in a boy between 2 and 10 years old in good health and CMV-seronegative. The CDR3 loop reads CASSGINTKETQYF. DNA of the CDR3: TGTGCCAGCAGTGGTATAAACACTAAAGAGACCCAGTACTTC.